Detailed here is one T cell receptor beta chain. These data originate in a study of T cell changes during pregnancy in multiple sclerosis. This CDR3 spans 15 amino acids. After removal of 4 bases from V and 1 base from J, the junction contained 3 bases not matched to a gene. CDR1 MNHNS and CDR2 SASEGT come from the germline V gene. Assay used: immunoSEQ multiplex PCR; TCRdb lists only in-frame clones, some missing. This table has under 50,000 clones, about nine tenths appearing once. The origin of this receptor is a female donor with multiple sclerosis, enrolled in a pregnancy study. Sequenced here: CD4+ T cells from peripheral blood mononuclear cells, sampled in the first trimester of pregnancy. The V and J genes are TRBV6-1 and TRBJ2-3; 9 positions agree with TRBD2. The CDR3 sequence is CASSARTSGTDTQYF. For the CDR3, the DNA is TGTGCCAGCAGTGCAAGGACTAGCGGCACAGATACGCAGTATTTT.